This T cell receptor (beta chain) comes out of a study of long-term antiretroviral therapy in people with HIV. Study-wide findings and caveats: Information on adherence to ART, viral resistance or therapy changes was unavailable.

Looked up from germline, CDR1 is SEHNR and CDR2 is FQNEAQ (reference sequence). CDR3 size: 13 residues. V lost 5 bases and J 8 bases, leaving 12 bases between the germline ends. Sequencing used immunoSEQ v3.0 at survey level. The protocol was immunoSEQ multiplex PCR, while the TCRdb copy is restricted to in-frame clones and leaves out a portion. The sample contains about 32,000 clones, 97% of which appear only once. Details on this clone: Antigen unknown.

Source: unsorted PBMCs, taken 7.6 years after starting antiretroviral therapy. This receptor was identified in a man aged 30 to 39 with HIV. The chain employs TRBV7-9 and TRBJ1-4; D is possibly TRBD1 (5 bases). This CDR3 is CASSPDSSEKLFF. In DNA form, the CDR3 reads TGTGCCAGCAGCCCAGACAGCTCAGAAAAACTGTTTTTT.